This T cell receptor beta chain was retrieved from a study of regulatory T cells in long-lasting Graves disease. Study-wide results and limits: Public clonotype sharing was higher in persistent than newly diagnosed patients.

V gave up 5 bases and J gave up 5 bases; unmatched junction bases: 6. This CDR3 has 14 residues. Germline V lookup: CDR1 MNHEY, CDR2 SVGEGT. Noted time point: newly diagnosed GD, antithyroid drugs for less than 3 months. Isolated PBMC RNA provided the starting material for the TCR library. Concerning this clonotype: Its antigen is undetermined.

The TCR beta library used iRepertoire HTBI primers with Arm-PCR amplification of CDR3. TCRdb passed the multiplex PCR reads through MiXCR, listing each CDR3 protein once. Counted here are about 450,000 distinct CDR3 sequences, around 17% occurring once; the ten biggest clones make up about 10%. These data are also associated with another study on T cells in Graves' hyperthyroidism and ophthalmopathy.

The sequence was obtained from a woman aged 25-40 years with Graves disease. V usage is TRBV6-2 or TRBV6-3 and J usage is TRBJ1-1; 9 bases align to TRBD1. Source: peripheral blood mononuclear cells (PBMCs), taken at new diagnosis, from a patient treated with antithyroid drugs. DNA of the CDR3: TGTGCCAGCAGTACACGGACAGGGGTTACTGAAGCTTTCTTT. Amino acids: CASSTRTGVTEAFF.